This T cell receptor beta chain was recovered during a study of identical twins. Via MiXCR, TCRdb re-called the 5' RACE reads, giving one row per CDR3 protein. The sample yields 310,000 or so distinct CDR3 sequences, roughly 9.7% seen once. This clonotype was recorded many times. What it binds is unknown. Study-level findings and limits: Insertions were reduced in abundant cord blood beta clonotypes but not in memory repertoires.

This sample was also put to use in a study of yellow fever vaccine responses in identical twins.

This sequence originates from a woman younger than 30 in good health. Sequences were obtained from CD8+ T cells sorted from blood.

The CDR3 DNA follows: TGTGCCAGCGGACAATTTCAGGGACTTTCGGCCGAGCAGTACTTC. Translating gives CASGQFQGLSAEQYF. The chain combines TRBV4-2 with TRBJ2-7; a weak D match, TRBD2 (6 bases). V was pared by 8 bases and J by 6 bases, with 23 bases between. CDR1 is LGHNA and CDR2 is YNFKEQ in the germline V gene. There are 15 residues in the CDR3.